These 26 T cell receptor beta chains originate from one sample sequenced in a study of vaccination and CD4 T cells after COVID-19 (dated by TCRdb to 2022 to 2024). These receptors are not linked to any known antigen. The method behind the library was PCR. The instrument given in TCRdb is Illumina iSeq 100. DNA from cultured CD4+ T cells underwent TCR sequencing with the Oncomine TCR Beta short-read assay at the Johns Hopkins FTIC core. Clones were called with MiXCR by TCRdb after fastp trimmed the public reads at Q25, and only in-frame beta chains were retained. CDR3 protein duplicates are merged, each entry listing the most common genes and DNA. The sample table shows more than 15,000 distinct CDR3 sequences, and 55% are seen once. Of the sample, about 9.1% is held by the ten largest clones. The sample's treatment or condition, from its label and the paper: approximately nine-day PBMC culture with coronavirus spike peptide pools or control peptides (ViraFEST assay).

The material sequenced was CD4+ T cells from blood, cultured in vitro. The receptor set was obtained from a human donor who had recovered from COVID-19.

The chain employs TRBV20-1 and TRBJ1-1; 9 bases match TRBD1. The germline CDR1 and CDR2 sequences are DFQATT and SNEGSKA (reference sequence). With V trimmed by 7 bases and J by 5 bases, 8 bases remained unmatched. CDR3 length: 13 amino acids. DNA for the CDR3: TGCAGTGTCCCGGACAGGGGAGGGACTGAAGCTTTCTTT. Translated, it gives CSVPDRGGTEAFF.

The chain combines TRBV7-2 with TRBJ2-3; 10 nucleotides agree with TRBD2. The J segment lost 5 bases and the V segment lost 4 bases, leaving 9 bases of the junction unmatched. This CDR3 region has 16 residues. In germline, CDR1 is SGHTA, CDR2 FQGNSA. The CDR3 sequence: CASSSLAGARGDTQYF. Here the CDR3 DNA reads TGTGCCAGCAGCTCTCTAGCGGGAGCTCGGGGAGATACGCAGTATTTT. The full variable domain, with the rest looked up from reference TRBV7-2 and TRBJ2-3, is GAGVSQSPSNKVTEKGKDVELRCDPISGHTALYWYRQSLGQGLEFLIYFQGNSAPDKSGLPSDRFSAERTGGSVSTLTIQRTQQEDSAVYLCASSSLAGARGDTQYFGPGTRLTVL.

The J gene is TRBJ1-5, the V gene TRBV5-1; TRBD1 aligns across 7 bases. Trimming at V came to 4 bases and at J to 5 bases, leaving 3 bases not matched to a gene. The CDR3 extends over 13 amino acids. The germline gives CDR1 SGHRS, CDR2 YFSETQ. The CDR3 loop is CASSGDSDQPQHF. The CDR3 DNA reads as TGCGCCAGCAGCGGGGACAGCGATCAGCCCCAGCATTTT. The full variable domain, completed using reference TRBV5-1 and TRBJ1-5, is KAGVTQTPRYLIKTRGQQVTLSCSPISGHRSVSWYQQTPGQGLQFLFEYFSETQRNKGNFPGRFSGRQFSNSRSEMNVSTLELGDSALYLCASSGDSDQPQHFGDGTRLSIL.

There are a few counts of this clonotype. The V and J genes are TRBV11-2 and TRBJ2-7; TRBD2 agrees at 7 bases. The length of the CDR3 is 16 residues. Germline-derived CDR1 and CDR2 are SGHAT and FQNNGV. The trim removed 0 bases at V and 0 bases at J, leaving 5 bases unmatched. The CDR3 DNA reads TGTGCCAGCAGCTTAGATCTGGGGGGGATCTCCTACGAGCAGTACTTC. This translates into CASSLDLGGISYEQYF.

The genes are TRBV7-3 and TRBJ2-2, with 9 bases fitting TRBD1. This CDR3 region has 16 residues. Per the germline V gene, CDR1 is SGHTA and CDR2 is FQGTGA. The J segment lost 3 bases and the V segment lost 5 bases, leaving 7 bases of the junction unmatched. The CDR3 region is CASSDGQGTDTGELFF. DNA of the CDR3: TGTGCCAGCAGCGATGGACAGGGGACTGACACCGGGGAGCTGTTTTTT.

Here the CDR3 DNA reads TGTGCCAGCAGGCCACAATTGCCTGGAAACACCATATATTTT. This translates into CASRPQLPGNTIYF. V gene TRBV28 combines with J gene TRBJ1-3; D unclear. Germline CDR1 reads MDHEN; CDR2 reads SYDVKM. The CDR3 is made up of 14 amino acids. Trimming pared 6 bases from V and 2 bases from J, leaving 11 bases between.

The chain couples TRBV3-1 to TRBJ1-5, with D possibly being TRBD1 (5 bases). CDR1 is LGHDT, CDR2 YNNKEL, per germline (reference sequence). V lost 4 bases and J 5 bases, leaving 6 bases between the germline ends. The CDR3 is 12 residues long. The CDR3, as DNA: TGTGCCAGCAGCCCGGGGGATCAGCCCCAGCATTTT. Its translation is CASSPGDQPQHF.

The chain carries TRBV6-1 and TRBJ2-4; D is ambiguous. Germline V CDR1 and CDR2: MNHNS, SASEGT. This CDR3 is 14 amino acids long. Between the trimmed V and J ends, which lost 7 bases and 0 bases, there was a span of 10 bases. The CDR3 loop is CASIPAEAKNIQYF. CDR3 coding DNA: TGTGCCAGCATCCCTGCAGAAGCCAAAAACATTCAGTACTTC.

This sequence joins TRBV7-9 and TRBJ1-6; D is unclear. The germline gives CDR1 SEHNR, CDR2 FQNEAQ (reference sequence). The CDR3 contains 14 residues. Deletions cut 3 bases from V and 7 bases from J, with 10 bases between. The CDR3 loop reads CASSFGPDNSPLHF. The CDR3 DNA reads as TGTGCCAGCAGCTTCGGGCCAGACAATTCACCCCTCCACTTT. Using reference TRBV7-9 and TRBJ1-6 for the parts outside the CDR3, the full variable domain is DTGVSQNPRHKITKRGQNVTFRCDPISEHNRLYWYRQTLGQGPEFLTYFQNEAQLEKSRLLSDRFSAERPKGSFSTLEIQRTEQGDSAMYLCASSFGPDNSPLHFGNGTRLTVT.

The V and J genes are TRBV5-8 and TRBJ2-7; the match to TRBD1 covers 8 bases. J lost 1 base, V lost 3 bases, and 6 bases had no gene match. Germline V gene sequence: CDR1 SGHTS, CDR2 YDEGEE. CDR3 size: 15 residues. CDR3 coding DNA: TGTGCCAGCAGCTCACAGGGGGATGCATCCTACGAGCAGTACTTC. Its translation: CASSSQGDASYEQYF.

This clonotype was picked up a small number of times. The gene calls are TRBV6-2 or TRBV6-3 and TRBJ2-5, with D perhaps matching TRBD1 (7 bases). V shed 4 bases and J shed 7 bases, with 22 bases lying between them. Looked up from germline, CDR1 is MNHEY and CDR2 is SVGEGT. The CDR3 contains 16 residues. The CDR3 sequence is CASSSLTGMSGGTQYF. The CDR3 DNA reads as TGTGCCAGCAGTTCGTTGACAGGGATGTCCGGGGGGACCCAGTACTTC.

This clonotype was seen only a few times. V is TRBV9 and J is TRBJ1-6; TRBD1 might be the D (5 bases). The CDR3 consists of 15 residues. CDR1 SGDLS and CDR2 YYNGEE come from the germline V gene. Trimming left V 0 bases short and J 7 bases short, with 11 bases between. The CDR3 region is CASSVDPWGNSPLHF. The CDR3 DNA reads TGTGCCAGCAGCGTAGATCCCTGGGGCAATTCACCCCTCCACTTT.

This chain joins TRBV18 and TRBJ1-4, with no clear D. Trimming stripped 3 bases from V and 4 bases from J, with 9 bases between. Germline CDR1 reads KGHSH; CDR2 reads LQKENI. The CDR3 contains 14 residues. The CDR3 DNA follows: TGTGCCAGCTCACCCATGGTGGTTAATGAAAAACTGTTTTTT. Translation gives CASSPMVVNEKLFF.

The CDR3 nucleotides are TGTGCCAGCAGCATGGGACAGAACACTGAAGCTTTCTTT. Its translation is CASSMGQNTEAFF. This sequence joins TRBV7-9 and TRBJ1-1; TRBD1 is a possible D gene (6 bases). Between the trimmed V and J ends, which lost 5 bases and 1 base, there was a span of 8 bases. Germline V lookup: CDR1 SEHNR, CDR2 FQNEAQ (reference sequence). This CDR3 is 13 amino acids long.

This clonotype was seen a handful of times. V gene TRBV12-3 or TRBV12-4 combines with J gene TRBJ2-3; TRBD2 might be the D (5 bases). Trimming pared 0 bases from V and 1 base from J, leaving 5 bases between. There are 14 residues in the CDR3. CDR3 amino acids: CASSLASGTDTQYF. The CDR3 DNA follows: TGTGCCAGCAGTTTAGCTAGCGGCACAGATACGCAGTATTTT.

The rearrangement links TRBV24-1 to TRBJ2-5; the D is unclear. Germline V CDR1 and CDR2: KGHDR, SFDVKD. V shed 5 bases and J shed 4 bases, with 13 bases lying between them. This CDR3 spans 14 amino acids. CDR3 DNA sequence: TGTGCCACCAGTGCTACGGGCCTCGGAGAGACCCAGTACTTC. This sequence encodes CATSATGLGETQYF.

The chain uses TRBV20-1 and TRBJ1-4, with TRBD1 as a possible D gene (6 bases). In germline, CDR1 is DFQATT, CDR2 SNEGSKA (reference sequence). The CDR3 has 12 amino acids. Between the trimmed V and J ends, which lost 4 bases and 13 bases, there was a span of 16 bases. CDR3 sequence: CSATQGHGRLFF. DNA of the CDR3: TGCAGTGCTACCCAGGGGCACGGGAGACTGTTTTTT.

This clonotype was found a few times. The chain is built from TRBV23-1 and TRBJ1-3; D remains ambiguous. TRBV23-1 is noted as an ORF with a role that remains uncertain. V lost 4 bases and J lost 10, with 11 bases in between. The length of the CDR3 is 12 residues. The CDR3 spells CASSRGSSTIYF. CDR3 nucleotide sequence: TGCGCCAGCAGTCGCGGCAGTTCAACCATATATTTT.

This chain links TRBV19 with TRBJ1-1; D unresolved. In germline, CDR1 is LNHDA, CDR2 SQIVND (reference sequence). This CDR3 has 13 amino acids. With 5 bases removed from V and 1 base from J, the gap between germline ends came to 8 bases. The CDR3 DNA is TGTGCCAGTAGTTTTTCTGGGAACACTGAAGCTTTCTTT. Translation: CASSFSGNTEAFF.

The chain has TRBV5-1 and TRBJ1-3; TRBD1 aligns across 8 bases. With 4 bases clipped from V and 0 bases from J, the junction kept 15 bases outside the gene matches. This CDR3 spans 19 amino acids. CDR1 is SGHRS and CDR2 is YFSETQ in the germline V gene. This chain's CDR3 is CASSGKGQASLSSGNTIYF. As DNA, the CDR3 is TGCGCCAGCAGCGGAAAGGGACAGGCAAGCCTAAGCTCTGGAAACACCATATATTTT.

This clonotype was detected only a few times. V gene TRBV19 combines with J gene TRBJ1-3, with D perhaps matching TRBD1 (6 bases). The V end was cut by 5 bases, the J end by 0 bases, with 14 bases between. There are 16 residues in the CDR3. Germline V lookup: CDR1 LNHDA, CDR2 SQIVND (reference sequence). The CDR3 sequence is CASSPVDRSSGNTIYF. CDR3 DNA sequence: TGTGCCAGTAGTCCAGTCGACAGGTCCTCTGGAAACACCATATATTTT.

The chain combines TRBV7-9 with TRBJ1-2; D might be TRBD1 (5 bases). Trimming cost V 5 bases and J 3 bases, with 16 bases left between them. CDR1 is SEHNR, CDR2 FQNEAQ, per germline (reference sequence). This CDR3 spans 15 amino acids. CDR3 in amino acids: CASSPVVWGDYGYTF. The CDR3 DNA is TGTGCCAGCAGCCCCGTCGTGTGGGGGGACTATGGCTACACCTTC.

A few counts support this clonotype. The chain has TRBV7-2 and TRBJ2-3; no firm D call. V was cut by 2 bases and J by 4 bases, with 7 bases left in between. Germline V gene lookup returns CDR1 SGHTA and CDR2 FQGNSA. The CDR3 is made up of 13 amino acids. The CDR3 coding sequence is TGTGCCAGCAGCTTATCCTTGGCAGATACGCAGTATTTT. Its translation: CASSLSLADTQYF. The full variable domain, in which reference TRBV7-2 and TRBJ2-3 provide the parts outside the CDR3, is GAGVSQSPSNKVTEKGKDVELRCDPISGHTALYWYRQSLGQGLEFLIYFQGNSAPDKSGLPSDRFSAERTGGSVSTLTIQRTQQEDSAVYLCASSLSLADTQYFGPGTRLTVL.

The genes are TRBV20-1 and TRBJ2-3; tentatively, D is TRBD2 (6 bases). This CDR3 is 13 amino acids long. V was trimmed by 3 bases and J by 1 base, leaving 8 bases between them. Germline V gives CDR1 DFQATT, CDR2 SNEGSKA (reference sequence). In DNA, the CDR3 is TGCAGTGCTAGCGCTAGCGGCACAGATACGCAGTATTTT. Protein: CSASASGTDTQYF.

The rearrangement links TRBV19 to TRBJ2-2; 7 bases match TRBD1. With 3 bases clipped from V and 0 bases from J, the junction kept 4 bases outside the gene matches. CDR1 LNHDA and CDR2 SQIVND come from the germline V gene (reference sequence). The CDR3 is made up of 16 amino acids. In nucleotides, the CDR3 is TGTGCCAGTAGTATCACCAGGGGGACGAACACCGGGGAGCTGTTTTTT. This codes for CASSITRGTNTGELFF.

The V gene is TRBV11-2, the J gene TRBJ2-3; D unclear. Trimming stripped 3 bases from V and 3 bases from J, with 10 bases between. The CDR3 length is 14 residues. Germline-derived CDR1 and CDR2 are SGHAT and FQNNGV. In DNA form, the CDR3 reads TGTGCCAGCAGCTTTAACCAGCAAACAGATACGCAGTATTTT. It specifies CASSFNQQTDTQYF.